This is a list of T cell receptor beta chains from one sample in a study of technical replicates of blood from a handful of donors. The repertoire was sequenced with immunoSEQ multiplex PCR; TCRdb's copy has only in-frame clones and lacks some. Of some 80,000 clones detected, around 90% appear once; the ten largest clones hold 0.27%. Sample: T cells isolated from PBMCs. The receptors come from a human donor in good health. Each CDR3 is given with its conserved first and last residue. The order of the fields is D gene, J gene, clone size, V gene, CDR3 DNA, CDR3 protein. D genes are given only for firm matches. Not every row has a clone size; where given, it reads once, few, many or a size class.

-	TRBJ1-5	-	TRBV6-1	TGTGCCAGCAGTGTTGCGTATCAGCCCCAGCATTTT	CASSVAYQPQHF
TRBD1	TRBJ2-2	-	TRBV7-9	TGTGCCAGCAGCTTCGGACAGGGGGGCCCCGGGGAGCTGTTTTTT	CASSFGQGGPGELFF
TRBD1	TRBJ2-2	-	TRBV9	TGTGCCAGCAGCGGGACAGGAGGCACCGGGGAGCTGTTTTTT	CASSGTGGTGELFF
TRBD1	TRBJ1-1	-	TRBV7-9	TGTGCCAGCAGCTTAACGGGACAGGGGAACACTGAAGCTTTCTTT	CASSLTGQGNTEAFF
-	TRBJ2-6	-	TRBV2	TGTGCCGGGATGAGGGTCTCTGGGGCCAACGTCCTGACTTTC	CAGMRVSGANVLTF
TRBD2	TRBJ2-3	few	TRBV13	TGTGCCAGCAGCCCCCCGGGCGGGAGAGTAGATACGCAGTATTTT	CASSPPGGRVDTQYF
TRBD1	TRBJ1-1	-	TRBV5-4	TGTGCCAGCAGCTTGCCGGCCGGGACAGGGACGAACACTGAAGCTTTCTTT	CASSLPAGTGTNTEAFF
TRBD1	TRBJ2-7	-	TRBV10-1	TGCGCCAGCAGTGGTGGACAGGGGGCTGTCGAGCAGTACTTC	CASSGGQGAVEQYF
-	TRBJ1-2	-	TRBV4-2	TGTGCCAGCAGCCACGGCCAGGCAGGCCAGTCTGGCTACACCTTC	CASSHGQAGQSGYTF
TRBD2	TRBJ2-1	-	TRBV27	TGTGCCAGCAGTCGCGCTAGCGGGGGCCCAAACAATGAGCAGTTCTTC	CASSRASGGPNNEQFF
-	TRBJ1-5	-	TRBV28	TGTGCCAGCAGTTTAAGGGGGGGGGTTCAGCCCCAGCATTTT	CASSLRGGVQPQHF
TRBD1	TRBJ1-1	-	TRBV7-9	TGTGCCAGCAGCCAGAAAACCAGGGGGCCGAACACTGAAGCTTTCTTT	CASSQKTRGPNTEAFF
TRBD2	TRBJ2-2	few	TRBV7-8	TGTGCCAGCAGCTCCGGACTAGCGGCCAACACCGGGGAGCTGTTTTTT	CASSSGLAANTGELFF
-	TRBJ1-1	once	TRBV2	TGTGCCAGCGGGGGGGGCTCGGACACTGAAGCTTTCTTT	CASGGGSDTEAFF
-	TRBJ2-3	-	TRBV28	TGTGCCAGCAGTCTCTACGACAAGTCTAGCACAGATACGCAGTATTTT	CASSLYDKSSTDTQYF
-	TRBJ1-2	-	TRBV19	TGTGCCACCCGAGAGGGAGGCTACACCTTC	CATREGGYTF
-	TRBJ2-1	-	TRBV5-4	TGTGCCAGCAGCTTTTACCTAGCTGGTGAGCAGTTCTTC	CASSFYLAGEQFF
-	TRBJ1-2	-	TRBV5-1	TGCGCCAGCAGCTCCGGCTGGGAGAACTATGGCTACACCTTC	CASSSGWENYGYTF
TRBD2	TRBJ2-3	once	TRBV6-1	TGTGCCAGCAGTGAAAGTCCTACTAGCGGGGTTGGCGATACGCAGTATTTT	CASSESPTSGVGDTQYF
TRBD2	TRBJ2-3	-	TRBV6-4	TGTGCCAGCAGTGAAAAAGCGGGGGACACAGATACGCAGTATTTT	CASSEKAGDTDTQYF
-	TRBJ1-2	-	TRBV7-2	TGTGCCAGCAGCAGACAGGACCTTAACTATGGCTACACCTTC	CASSRQDLNYGYTF
-	TRBJ1-1	-	TRBV5-1	TGCGCCAGCAGCTTGGCCGGTGGACAGACGACTGAAGCTTTCTTT	CASSLAGGQTTEAFF
-	TRBJ1-3	once	TRBV7-8	TGTGCCAGCAGCGGGCGTTGGGGGGTCTCTGGAAACACCATATATTTT	CASSGRWGVSGNTIYF
-	TRBJ2-2	-	TRBV7-6	TGTGCCAGCAGCTCAACCGGGGGAACTAACACCGGGGAGCTGTTTTTT	CASSSTGGTNTGELFF
TRBD1	TRBJ1-2	-	TRBV28	TGTGCCAGCAGCCCAGGACAGGGGACGAACTATGGCTACACCTTC	CASSPGQGTNYGYTF
-	TRBJ1-2	-	TRBV5-1	TGCGCCAGCAGCCCCAGCACTCAGGGTGCGGGATATGGCTACACCTTC	CASSPSTQGAGYGYTF
-	TRBJ2-3	-	TRBV28	TGTGCCAGCAGTTTACGGGGGAGGGGGTCAGATACGCAGTATTTT	CASSLRGRGSDTQYF
-	TRBJ2-4	-	TRBV6-5	TGTGCCAGCAGACATCCGGCCAAAAACATTCAGTACTTC	CASRHPAKNIQYF
-	TRBJ1-1	once	TRBV6-1	TGTGCCAGCAGTGAATTGGGCAGGTACACTGAAGCTTTCTTT	CASSELGRYTEAFF
-	TRBJ2-1	-	TRBV4-1	TGCGCCAGCAGCCAAGACGGACTTGTCCGATACAATGAGCAGTTCTTC	CASSQDGLVRYNEQFF
TRBD2	TRBJ2-7	-	TRBV10-3	TGTGCCATCACGGGGGGGCTAGGAGAGCAGTACTTC	CAITGGLGEQYF
-	TRBJ1-2	-	TRBV11-2	TGTGCCAGCAGCTTAGAAGGAGGCTTCTATGGCTACACCTTC	CASSLEGGFYGYTF
-	TRBJ1-3	-	TRBV28	TGTGCCAGCAGTTTTATGGGAAACACCATATATTTT	CASSFMGNTIYF
-	TRBJ1-1	-	TRBV6-6	TGTGCCAGCAGTTACTCACCCAAAGGAGACACTGAAGCTTTCTTT	CASSYSPKGDTEAFF
TRBD1	TRBJ2-5	-	TRBV28	TGTGCCAGCAGTTCCGGGACAGTTCAAGAGACCCAGTACTTC	CASSSGTVQETQYF
-	TRBJ1-1	few	TRBV15	TGTGCCACCAGCCATGACAGAAATTTGGTTGCTTTCTTT	CATSHDRNLVAFF
-	TRBJ2-7	-	TRBV7-9	TGTGCCAGCAGCCCAGTCAGTAACGAGCAGTACTTC	CASSPVSNEQYF
-	TRBJ2-7	-	TRBV27	TGTGCCAGCAGTGTGAGACAGGACACCTCCTACGAGCAGTACTTC	CASSVRQDTSYEQYF
-	TRBJ2-7	-	TRBV29-1	TGCAGCGTTGGCCCCGGACTCCACGAGCAGTACTTC	CSVGPGLHEQYF
-	TRBJ1-3	once	TRBV11-2	TGTGCCAGCAGCTTTAGGTTCCTCGGAGATCCCATATATTTT	CASSFRFLGDPIYF
-	TRBJ2-1	once	TRBV6-5	TGTGCCATCAAAGCCGGATTAGACGGGGGCAATGAGCAGTTCTTC	CAIKAGLDGGNEQFF
-	TRBJ1-2	once	TRBV19	TGTGCCAGTAGTATAGATCGCAGGGCTCGAGGCTACACCTTC	CASSIDRRARGYTF
-	TRBJ2-1	-	TRBV28	TGTGCCAGCAGTTTTCGGACTACCCAAACCTACAATGAGCAGTTCTTC	CASSFRTTQTYNEQFF
-	TRBJ2-7	once	TRBV4-1	TGCGCCAGCAGCCAAGATCGCAGAATTTCCTACGAGCAGTACTTC	CASSQDRRISYEQYF
TRBD1	TRBJ2-7	-	TRBV15	TGTGCCACCAGCAGACGAAAACCGACGGGACAGGCCTCCTACGAGCAGTACTTC	CATSRRKPTGQASYEQYF
-	TRBJ2-3	-	TRBV7-9	TGTGCCAGCAGCGATTCGGGGGATACGCAGTATTTT	CASSDSGDTQYF